This is a list of T cell receptor beta chains from one sample in a study of blood T cell repertoires in COVID-19. Profiling relied on immunoSEQ multiplex PCR, and the TCRdb table lists in-frame clones only, not all of them. The repertoire holds 200,000 to 250,000 clones, roughly nine tenths seen once, with around 1.6% in the top ten. What was sequenced was peripheral blood. These receptors all come from a man aged 65 to 79 with acute or convalescent COVID-19. Both conserved end residues are part of each CDR3. A D gene is named only where the DNA matches it firmly. Size tells how often a clone was seen (once, few, many) or the class of an expanded clone, and some rows leave it out.

D gene: NA; V gene: TRBV5-1; clone size: NA; J gene: TRBJ1-2; CDR3 length: 16; CDR3 DNA: TGCGCCAGCAGCGCATTGACAGGCCTGTCGAGCTATGGCTACACCTTC; CDR3 protein: CASSALTGLSSYGYTF
D gene: NA; V gene: TRBV7-2; clone size: NA; J gene: TRBJ2-5; CDR3 length: 14; CDR3 DNA: TGTGCCAGCAGCTTAGACAGGCTCGGGGAGACCCAGTACTTC; CDR3 protein: CASSLDRLGETQYF
D gene: TRBD2; V gene: TRBV9; clone size: NA; J gene: TRBJ2-7; CDR3 length: 14; CDR3 DNA: TGTGCCAGCAGCGCTAGCGGGGTTAACTACGAGCAGTACTTC; CDR3 protein: CASSASGVNYEQYF
D gene: TRBD2; V gene: TRBV10-3; clone size: once; J gene: TRBJ2-2; CDR3 length: 16; CDR3 DNA: TGTGCCATCAGTGAGACGGGACTAGCGGAAACCGGGGAGCTGTTTTTT; CDR3 protein: CAISETGLAETGELFF
D gene: NA; V gene: TRBV7-9; clone size: NA; J gene: TRBJ2-7; CDR3 length: 13; CDR3 DNA: TGTGCCAGCAGCTTCGACAGTTTTAACGAGCAGTACTTC; CDR3 protein: CASSFDSFNEQYF
D gene: NA; V gene: TRBV7-2; clone size: NA; J gene: TRBJ2-7; CDR3 length: 14; CDR3 DNA: TGTGCCAGCAGCTTCCGCAGGGTTGCATACGAGCAGTACTTC; CDR3 protein: CASSFRRVAYEQYF
D gene: TRBD1; V gene: TRBV28; clone size: NA; J gene: TRBJ1-6; CDR3 length: 15; CDR3 DNA: TGTGCCAGCAGTGCCGGGACAGGGCTGGGTTCACCCCTCCACTTT; CDR3 protein: CASSAGTGLGSPLHF
D gene: NA; V gene: TRBV13; clone size: NA; J gene: TRBJ2-5; CDR3 length: 14; CDR3 DNA: TGTGCCAGCAGCTTAAGGCAGGGAGGTGAGACCCAGTACTTC; CDR3 protein: CASSLRQGGETQYF
D gene: TRBD2; V gene: TRBV7-2; clone size: NA; J gene: TRBJ2-7; CDR3 length: 16; CDR3 DNA: TGTGCCAGCAGCTTCGTTACGCGGGAGAACGCACGCGAGCAGTACTTC; CDR3 protein: CASSFVTRENAREQYF
D gene: NA; V gene: TRBV5-6; clone size: NA; J gene: TRBJ1-1; CDR3 length: 14; CDR3 DNA: TGTGCCAGCAGCTTGGGACATCGAAACACTGAAGCTTTCTTT; CDR3 protein: CASSLGHRNTEAFF
D gene: TRBD2; V gene: TRBV30; clone size: NA; J gene: TRBJ2-2; CDR3 length: 15; CDR3 DNA: TGTGCCTGGAGTCACGGCGGGAGTGGTGCCGGGGAGCTGTTTTTT; CDR3 protein: CAWSHGGSGAGELFF
D gene: NA; V gene: TRBV5-4; clone size: NA; J gene: TRBJ2-7; CDR3 length: 13; CDR3 DNA: TGTGCCAGCAGCTTGGCTTGGTCGGACGAGCAGTACTTC; CDR3 protein: CASSLAWSDEQYF
D gene: TRBD2; V gene: TRBV20-1; clone size: NA; J gene: TRBJ2-3; CDR3 length: 15; CDR3 DNA: TGCAGTGCTAGTTCTAGGACTAGCGGCACAGATACGCAGTATTTT; CDR3 protein: CSASSRTSGTDTQYF
D gene: TRBD2; V gene: TRBV7-2; clone size: NA; J gene: TRBJ2-1; CDR3 length: 19; CDR3 DNA: TGTGCCAGCAGCTTAGCGGGCGCTAGCGGGAGGGCCATCTACAATGAGCAGTTCTTC; CDR3 protein: CASSLAGASGRAIYNEQFF
D gene: TRBD1; V gene: TRBV7-9; clone size: NA; J gene: TRBJ2-7; CDR3 length: 14; CDR3 DNA: TGTGCCAGCAGCTTAGGACAGGGGTCCGGCGAGCAGTACTTC; CDR3 protein: CASSLGQGSGEQYF
D gene: TRBD2; V gene: TRBV9; clone size: NA; J gene: TRBJ2-5; CDR3 length: 16; CDR3 DNA: TGTGCCAGCAGCGTAGCCGGGACTATAGGGCAAGAGACCCAGTACTTC; CDR3 protein: CASSVAGTIGQETQYF
D gene: TRBD1; V gene: TRBV24-1; clone size: once; J gene: TRBJ2-1; CDR3 length: 16; CDR3 DNA: TGTGCCACCAGTGACCCCGGGACAGGGGAGGTCGGTGAGCAGTTCTTC; CDR3 protein: CATSDPGTGEVGEQFF
D gene: NA; V gene: TRBV12-5; clone size: NA; J gene: TRBJ2-1; CDR3 length: 15; CDR3 DNA: TGTGCTAGTGGTTTGGGAACTAGGTTCCACAATGAGCAGTTCTTC; CDR3 protein: CASGLGTRFHNEQFF
D gene: TRBD2; V gene: TRBV19; clone size: NA; J gene: TRBJ2-7; CDR3 length: 14; CDR3 DNA: TGTGCCAGTAGTATAACTAGCGTGTCCTACGAGCAGTACTTC; CDR3 protein: CASSITSVSYEQYF
D gene: NA; V gene: TRBV28; clone size: NA; J gene: TRBJ1-6; CDR3 length: 14; CDR3 DNA: TGTGCCAGCAGGTTTTTACAGGAGAATTCACCCCTCCACTTT; CDR3 protein: CASRFLQENSPLHF
D gene: TRBD2; V gene: TRBV5-6; clone size: NA; J gene: TRBJ2-3; CDR3 length: 16; CDR3 DNA: TGTGCCAGCAGAATCTTCGCGGGAGGGTACGGAGATACGCAGTATTTT; CDR3 protein: CASRIFAGGYGDTQYF
D gene: NA; V gene: TRBV28; clone size: NA; J gene: TRBJ2-2; CDR3 length: 15; CDR3 DNA: TGTGCCAGCAGCCCGGACAGACCGAACACCGGGGAGCTGTTTTTT; CDR3 protein: CASSPDRPNTGELFF
D gene: NA; V gene: TRBV19; clone size: NA; J gene: TRBJ2-7; CDR3 length: 12; CDR3 DNA: TGTGCCAGTAGTATGAGAGGCTCCGAGCAGTACTTC; CDR3 protein: CASSMRGSEQYF
D gene: TRBD2; V gene: TRBV29-1; clone size: NA; J gene: TRBJ2-7; CDR3 length: 14; CDR3 DNA: TGCAGCGTTGAAGCAGCGGGAGTTGGCAACGAGCAGTACTTC; CDR3 protein: CSVEAAGVGNEQYF
D gene: NA; V gene: TRBV6-1; clone size: NA; J gene: TRBJ1-5; CDR3 length: 15; CDR3 DNA: TGTGCCAGCAGTGAAAGTGGTTGGGGGGGTCAGCCCCAGCATTTT; CDR3 protein: CASSESGWGGQPQHF
D gene: NA; V gene: TRBV29-1; clone size: once; J gene: TRBJ2-1; CDR3 length: 11; CDR3 DNA: TGCAGCGTTGACGCGTACAATGAGCAGTTCTTC; CDR3 protein: CSVDAYNEQFF
D gene: NA; V gene: TRBV7-2; clone size: few; J gene: TRBJ2-1; CDR3 length: 12; CDR3 DNA: TGTGCCAGCAGCTTAGGAGGGGGGGGACAGTTCTTC; CDR3 protein: CASSLGGGGQFF
D gene: TRBD2; V gene: TRBV7-9; clone size: many; J gene: TRBJ2-1; CDR3 length: 15; CDR3 DNA: TGTGCCAGCAGCTTGGCGACTAGCCCTTACAATGAGCAGTTCTTC; CDR3 protein: CASSLATSPYNEQFF
D gene: NA; V gene: TRBV9; clone size: NA; J gene: TRBJ1-2; CDR3 length: 15; CDR3 DNA: TGTGCCAGCGCCCCGGGAGCCGAACCTAACTATGGCTACACCTTC; CDR3 protein: CASAPGAEPNYGYTF
D gene: NA; V gene: TRBV7-9; clone size: NA; J gene: TRBJ1-1; CDR3 length: 14; CDR3 DNA: TGTGCCAGCAGCCATGAACAGGGGAACACTGAAGCTTTCTTT; CDR3 protein: CASSHEQGNTEAFF
D gene: NA; V gene: TRBV18; clone size: NA; J gene: TRBJ1-2; CDR3 length: 15; CDR3 DNA: TGTGCCAGCTCAACCCTTCAAGCTAGGGGATATGGCTACACCTTC; CDR3 protein: CASSTLQARGYGYTF
D gene: TRBD2; V gene: TRBV10-3; clone size: NA; J gene: TRBJ2-5; CDR3 length: 16; CDR3 DNA: TGTGCCATCAGTAAAGGGACTAGCGGGTACCAAGAGACCCAGTACTTC; CDR3 protein: CAISKGTSGYQETQYF
D gene: TRBD1; V gene: TRBV9; clone size: NA; J gene: TRBJ2-2; CDR3 length: 13; CDR3 DNA: TGTGCCAGCAGCGTCGAAGGGGGCCGGGAGCTGTTTTTT; CDR3 protein: CASSVEGGRELFF
D gene: NA; V gene: TRBV19; clone size: NA; J gene: TRBJ1-2; CDR3 length: 14; CDR3 DNA: TGTGCCAGTAGTATAGATCACCCAGGGTCCGGCTACACCTTC; CDR3 protein: CASSIDHPGSGYTF
D gene: TRBD1; V gene: TRBV19; clone size: few; J gene: TRBJ2-2; CDR3 length: 14; CDR3 DNA: TGTGCCACTAGGGACAGGGGGCTCACCGGGGAGCTGTTTTTT; CDR3 protein: CATRDRGLTGELFF
D gene: TRBD2; V gene: TRBV19; clone size: NA; J gene: TRBJ2-1; CDR3 length: 15; CDR3 DNA: TGTGCCAGTAAAGGGACTAGCGGGGGTTACAATGAGCAGTTCTTC; CDR3 protein: CASKGTSGGYNEQFF
D gene: TRBD2; V gene: TRBV7-3; clone size: once; J gene: TRBJ2-1; CDR3 length: 14; CDR3 DNA: TGTGCCAGCAGCTTAGGTCTAGCGGGCAATGAGCAGTTCTTC; CDR3 protein: CASSLGLAGNEQFF
D gene: TRBD1; V gene: TRBV5-1; clone size: NA; J gene: TRBJ1-3; CDR3 length: 13; CDR3 DNA: TGCGCCAGCAGCTCAGGGGGCGGAAACACCATATATTTT; CDR3 protein: CASSSGGGNTIYF
D gene: TRBD2; V gene: TRBV6-5; clone size: NA; J gene: TRBJ2-2; CDR3 length: 16; CDR3 DNA: TGTGCCAGCAGTTCTCCTGGGGGGAGGGCGGCCGGGGAGCTGTTTTTT; CDR3 protein: CASSSPGGRAAGELFF
D gene: TRBD1; V gene: TRBV4-2; clone size: once; J gene: TRBJ1-5; CDR3 length: 15; CDR3 DNA: TGTGCCAGCAGCCAAGATGGTAGGGGGCTCCAGCCCCAGCATTTT; CDR3 protein: CASSQDGRGLQPQHF
D gene: NA; V gene: TRBV9; clone size: NA; J gene: TRBJ2-7; CDR3 length: 13; CDR3 DNA: TGTGCCAGCAGCGTAGGCGGCAGCTACGAGCAGTACTTC; CDR3 protein: CASSVGGSYEQYF
D gene: NA; V gene: TRBV14; clone size: NA; J gene: TRBJ1-2; CDR3 length: 15; CDR3 DNA: TGTGCCAGCAGCCAAGATCGTCGGGGGGCTGGTGGCTACACCTTC; CDR3 protein: CASSQDRRGAGGYTF
D gene: NA; V gene: TRBV24-1; clone size: NA; J gene: TRBJ2-3; CDR3 length: 16; CDR3 DNA: TGTGCCACCAGTGACCCTTCCGGGGGAGGCACAGATACGCAGTATTTT; CDR3 protein: CATSDPSGGGTDTQYF
D gene: NA; V gene: TRBV5-1; clone size: NA; J gene: TRBJ1-5; CDR3 length: 13; CDR3 DNA: TGCGCCAGCAGCCTGGACAGAAATCAGCCCCAGCATTTT; CDR3 protein: CASSLDRNQPQHF
D gene: NA; V gene: TRBV4-3; clone size: NA; J gene: TRBJ1-1; CDR3 length: 13; CDR3 DNA: TGCGCCAGCAGCCAGGACAGAAACACTGAAGCTTTCTTT; CDR3 protein: CASSQDRNTEAFF
D gene: NA; V gene: TRBV6-5; clone size: NA; J gene: TRBJ1-2; CDR3 length: 13; CDR3 DNA: TGTGCCAGCAGTTTTGCCCCAGTCTATGGCTACACCTTC; CDR3 protein: CASSFAPVYGYTF
D gene: TRBD2; V gene: TRBV27; clone size: NA; J gene: TRBJ2-1; CDR3 length: 18; CDR3 DNA: TGTGCCAGCACCCTGGACCGCCCCGGGAGGGGGTCCTACAATGAGCAGTTCTTC; CDR3 protein: CASTLDRPGRGSYNEQFF
D gene: TRBD1; V gene: TRBV27; clone size: NA; J gene: TRBJ1-6; CDR3 length: 18; CDR3 DNA: TGTGCCAGCAGCCCTCGGGGGTTAGTGACAGGGCAGAATTCACCCCTCCACTTT; CDR3 protein: CASSPRGLVTGQNSPLHF
D gene: TRBD1; V gene: TRBV5-1; clone size: NA; J gene: TRBJ2-7; CDR3 length: 13; CDR3 DNA: TGCGCCAGCAGCTTAAGACAGGGGTACGAGCAGTACTTC; CDR3 protein: CASSLRQGYEQYF
D gene: NA; V gene: TRBV7-2; clone size: NA; J gene: TRBJ2-7; CDR3 length: 15; CDR3 DNA: TGTGCCAGCAGCGGGCCCCCCGGGAAGATTTCCGAGCAGTACTTC; CDR3 protein: CASSGPPGKISEQYF
D gene: NA; V gene: TRBV2; clone size: NA; J gene: TRBJ2-1; CDR3 length: 13; CDR3 DNA: TGTGCCAGCAGTGGCAGAGACTTCAATGAGCAGTTCTTC; CDR3 protein: CASSGRDFNEQFF
D gene: NA; V gene: TRBV28; clone size: NA; J gene: TRBJ2-1; CDR3 length: 12; CDR3 DNA: TGTGCCAGCAGCCAGACATACAATGAGCAGTTCTTC; CDR3 protein: CASSQTYNEQFF
D gene: TRBD1; V gene: TRBV19; clone size: few; J gene: TRBJ1-3; CDR3 length: 16; CDR3 DNA: TGTGCCAGTAGTGAGAGACAGGGAAACTCTGGAAACACCATATATTTT; CDR3 protein: CASSERQGNSGNTIYF